The rows below give T cell receptor beta chains drawn from one sample of a study of T-cell reconstitution after alpha-beta-depleted transplantation in children. TCRdb itself ran the PCR reads through MiXCR, one entry per CDR3 protein. The data hold about 980,000 distinct CDR3 sequences, with around 30% observed a single time. Sequenced material: PBMCs, mostly from graft donor cells, taken 360 days after TCRalphabeta/CD19-depleted stem cell transplant. All receptors come from a boy under two years old who had a stem cell transplant for SCID, so the T cells may come from the graft donor. Both conserved end residues are part of each CDR3. D genes are given only for firm matches. Not every row has a clone size; where given, it reads once, few, many or a size class.

size: -
V: TRBV11-2
J: TRBJ2-5
D: -
CDR3: CASSPRGAGGQETQYF
DNA: TGTGCCAGCAGCCCTAGAGGGGCGGGCGGCCAAGAGACCCAGTACTTC

size: once
V: TRBV20-1
J: TRBJ2-5
D: TRBD2
CDR3: CSARGLAGLQETQYF
DNA: TGCAGTGCTAGAGGGTTAGCGGGCCTCCAAGAGACCCAGTACTTC

size: -
V: TRBV12-3/TRBV12-4
J: TRBJ2-5
D: -
CDR3: CASSPYGELKETQYF
DNA: TGTGCCAGCAGCCCCTATGGGGAACTTAAAGAGACCCAGTACTTC

size: few
V: TRBV5-1
J: TRBJ2-3
D: TRBD1
CDR3: CASRGRTGTTDTQYF
DNA: TGCGCCAGCCGGGGGAGGACAGGGACAACAGATACGCAGTATTTT

size: few
V: TRBV11-1
J: TRBJ1-4
D: -
CDR3: CASSSQLGSQPGEKLFF
DNA: TGTGCCAGCAGTTCCCAACTTGGTTCCCAGCCTGGTGAAAAACTGTTTTTT

size: -
V: TRBV12-3/TRBV12-4
J: TRBJ2-2
D: TRBD1
CDR3: CASSPLGTDSHSNTGELFF
DNA: TGTGCCAGCAGTCCCCTCGGGACAGACAGCCATTCGAACACCGGGGAGCTGTTTTTT

size: -
V: TRBV5-1
J: TRBJ2-2
D: -
CDR3: CASSLRGSGTGELFF
DNA: TGCGCCAGCAGCTTGAGGGGCTCGGGAACCGGGGAGCTGTTTTTT

size: -
V: TRBV14
J: TRBJ2-7
D: -
CDR3: CASSQDLTKQYF
DNA: TGTGCCAGCAGCCAAGATCTAACGAAGCAGTACTTC

size: -
V: TRBV5-1
J: TRBJ2-3
D: TRBD1
CDR3: CASSSAGTALTDTQYF
DNA: TGCGCCAGCAGCTCGGCCGGGACAGCCCTCACAGATACGCAGTATTTT

size: -
V: TRBV12-3/TRBV12-4
J: TRBJ2-3
D: -
CDR3: CASSSGLRGATDTQYF
DNA: TGTGCCAGCAGTTCCGGCCTAAGGGGGGCCACAGATACGCAGTATTTT

size: -
V: TRBV5-1
J: TRBJ1-2
D: TRBD1
CDR3: CASSRIPTGNYGYTF
DNA: TGCGCCAGCAGCCGTATACCGACAGGGAACTATGGCTACACCTTC

size: -
V: TRBV28
J: TRBJ1-2
D: -
CDR3: CASSPSRWGSTYGYTF
DNA: TGTGCCAGCAGTCCATCCCGTTGGGGCTCAACCTATGGCTACACCTTC

size: -
V: TRBV4-1
J: TRBJ2-1
D: TRBD1
CDR3: CASSKYRDRGGEQFF
DNA: TGCGCCAGCAGCAAATACCGGGACAGGGGGGGTGAGCAGTTCTTC

size: few
V: TRBV3-1
J: TRBJ2-7
D: TRBD1
CDR3: CASSQDGIGQGFLYEQYF
DNA: TGTGCCAGCAGCCAAGATGGTATTGGACAGGGGTTTCTCTACGAGCAGTACTTC

size: -
V: TRBV25-1
J: TRBJ2-2
D: -
CDR3: CASGPENTGELFF
DNA: TGTGCCAGCGGCCCAGAAAACACCGGGGAGCTGTTTTTT

size: -
V: TRBV6-2/TRBV6-3
J: TRBJ2-7
D: -
CDR3: CASSYGQREQYF
DNA: TGTGCCAGCAGTTACGGACAACGGGAGCAGTACTTC